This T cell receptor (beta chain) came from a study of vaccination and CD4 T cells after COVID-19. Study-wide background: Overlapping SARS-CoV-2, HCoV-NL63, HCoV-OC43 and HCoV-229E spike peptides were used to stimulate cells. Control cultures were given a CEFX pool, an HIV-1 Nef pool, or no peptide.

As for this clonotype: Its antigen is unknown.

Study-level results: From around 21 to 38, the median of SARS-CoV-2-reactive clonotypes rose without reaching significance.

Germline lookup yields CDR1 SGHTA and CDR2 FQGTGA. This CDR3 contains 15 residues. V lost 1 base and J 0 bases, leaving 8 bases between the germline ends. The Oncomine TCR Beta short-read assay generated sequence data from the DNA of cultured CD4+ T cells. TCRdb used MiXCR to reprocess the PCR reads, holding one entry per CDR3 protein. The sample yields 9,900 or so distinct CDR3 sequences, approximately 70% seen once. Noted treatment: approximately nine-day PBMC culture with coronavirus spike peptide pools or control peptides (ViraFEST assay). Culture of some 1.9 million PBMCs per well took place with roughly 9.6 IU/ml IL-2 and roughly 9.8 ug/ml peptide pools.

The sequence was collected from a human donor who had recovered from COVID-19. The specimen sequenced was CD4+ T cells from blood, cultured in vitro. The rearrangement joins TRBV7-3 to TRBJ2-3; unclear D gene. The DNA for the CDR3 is TGTGCCAGCAGCTTAAGGGTCGGGAGCACAGATACGCAGTATTTT. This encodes CASSLRVGSTDTQYF.